These 18 T cell receptor beta chains came from one sample sequenced in a study of blood T cells in healthy people across ages. Then a second PCR, running roughly 6 to 12 cycles, was carried out with a sample-barcoded 5' primer and a J-beta primer mix. Each CDR3 protein is one row after TCRdb ran MiXCR on the 5' RACE reads. The table lists roughly 730,000 distinct CDR3 sequences, more than 55% of them singletons, with around 25% in the top ten. Sequencing was done on a sample of blood. The receptors shown here come from a man aged 40-49 years in good health.

This clonotype occurred a few times. This chain uses TRBV21-1 with TRBJ2-5; the D call TRBD2 from the table was never checked on the DNA. TRBV21-1 is reported as a pseudogene. The CDR3 is made up of 16 amino acids. Here the CDR3 reads CASSKERYGGEETQYF. CDR3 DNA sequence: TGTGCCAGCAGCAAAGAGCGATACGGCGGGGAAGAGACCCAGTACTTC.

The chain carries TRBV6-2 or TRBV6-3 and TRBJ2-5; D gene ambiguous. CDR3 length: 13 amino acids. Germline assignment: CDR1 MNHEY and CDR2 SVGEGT. The germline V and J ends were trimmed by 6 bases and 9 bases, with 17 bases remaining between them. The CDR3 spells CASREPPSVAQYF. The CDR3 nucleotides are TGTGCCAGCAGGGAGCCCCCTTCGGTGGCCCAGTACTTC.

V gene TRBV4-2 combines with J gene TRBJ2-7; D call uncertain. The CDR3 contains 13 residues. Trimming pared 1 base from V and 6 bases from J, leaving 10 bases between. CDR1 is LGHNA, CDR2 YNFKEQ, per germline. The CDR3 bases are TGTGCCAGCAGCCAAGGGGAAGGTCCCGAGCAGTACTTC. Amino acids: CASSQGEGPEQYF.

V gene TRBV20-1 combines with J gene TRBJ2-3, with D hard to call. Germline CDR1 is DFQATT and CDR2 is SNEGSKA (reference sequence). The CDR3 length is 15 residues. With 0 bases removed from V and 2 bases from J, the gap between germline ends came to 12 bases. The CDR3 DNA reads TGCAGTGCTAGAGATCCCGGGCCCTTCACAGATACGCAGTATTTT. Its translation is CSARDPGPFTDTQYF.

The genes are TRBV28 and TRBJ2-5, with 13 bases matching TRBD2. The V gene end was trimmed by 8 bases and the J gene end by 5 bases; junction bases not matched to a gene: 2. The CDR3 sequence is 13 residues long. CDR1 and CDR2 from the germline V gene are MDHEN and SYDVKM. CDR3 protein: CASGLAGAETQYF. The CDR3 nucleotides read TGTGCCAGCGGACTAGCGGGAGCGGAGACCCAGTACTTC. Drawing the rest from reference TRBV28 and TRBJ2-5, the complete variable domain is DVKVTQSSRYLVKRTGEKVFLECVQDMDHENMFWYRQDPGLGLRLIYFSYDVKMKEKGDIPEGYSVSREKKERFSLILESASTNQTSMYLCASGLAGAETQYFGPGTRLLVL.

This clonotype was detected a few times. The chain has TRBV12-3 or TRBV12-4 and TRBJ2-1; 13 bases map to TRBD2. V lost 6 bases to trimming and J lost 0 bases; unmatched junction nucleotides: 11. This CDR3 region has 19 residues. CDR3 in amino acids: CASSPSGTSGKSSYNEQFF. The CDR3, as DNA: TGTGCCAGCAGCCCATCCGGGACTAGCGGGAAGAGCTCCTACAATGAGCAGTTCTTC.

The chain uses TRBV5-4 and TRBJ1-1; D is perhaps TRBD1 (5 bases). CDR1 is SGHNT, CDR2 YYREEE, per germline (reference sequence). V gave up 4 bases and J gave up 8 bases, with 21 bases separating them. The CDR3 covers 15 residues. DNA of the CDR3: TGTGCCAGCAGCCCTAGAGCGTCGGGGCTCGTGGAAGCTTTCTTT. It specifies CASSPRASGLVEAFF.

This clonotype was recorded once. V and J are TRBV12-3 or TRBV12-4 and TRBJ2-7, with unresolved D. With the DNA end fitting TRBJ2-5 better, the J assignment may be wrong. The CDR3 extends over 15 amino acids. As DNA, the CDR3 is TGTGCCAGCAGCTCCGGAAGGGAACACCAAGAGACCCAGTACTTC. Amino acid sequence: CASSSGREHQETQYF.

The J gene is TRBJ1-6, the V gene TRBV20-1; perhaps TRBD1 as D (6 bases). Trimming shortened V by 0 bases and J by 7 bases, and 13 bases separated the two germline ends. The CDR3 has 15 residues. Looked up from germline, CDR1 is DFQATT and CDR2 is SNEGSKA (reference sequence). CDR3 protein: CSAREDRLVNSPLHF. The CDR3, as DNA: TGCAGTGCTAGAGAAGACAGGCTAGTAAATTCACCCCTCCACTTT.

This sequence joins TRBV20-1 and TRBJ2-1; either TRBD1 or TRBD2 may supply D (5 bases each). Trimming stripped 5 bases from V and 0 bases from J, with 11 bases between. This CDR3 region has 14 residues. Germline lookup yields CDR1 DFQATT and CDR2 SNEGSKA (reference sequence). The DNA for the CDR3 is TGCAGTGCTGGGACGCCTAACTCCTACAATGAGCAGTTCTTC. It is translated as CSAGTPNSYNEQFF.

The chain recombines TRBV5-1 with TRBJ2-5, with 10 bases fitting TRBD1. The V gene's germline CDR1 is SGHRS and CDR2 YFSETQ. The trim removed 4 bases at V and 2 bases at J, leaving 8 bases unmatched. This CDR3 has 16 residues. CDR3 nucleotides: TGCGCCAGCAGCCTGGACAGGGGGGTCCTTCAAGAGACCCAGTACTTC. It is translated as CASSLDRGVLQETQYF.

J is TRBJ2-6 and V is TRBV6-1; D may be TRBD1 (6 bases). The CDR3 consists of 18 residues. The germline V gene has CDR1 MNHNS and CDR2 SASEGT. V lost 4 bases and J 0 bases, leaving 16 bases between the germline ends. Here the CDR3 DNA reads TGTGCCAGCAGTGCCCCAACAGGGCCCTCCTCTGGGGCCAACGTCCTGACTTTC. It is translated as CASSAPTGPSSGANVLTF.

CDR3 DNA: TGTGCCAGCAGCTTAAGCGGTGAACACAGGGGGCGGATCTCTGGGGCCAACGTCCTGACTTTC. This encodes CASSLSGEHRGRISGANVLTF. The gene calls are TRBV7-8 and TRBJ2-6; the match to TRBD1 covers 9 bases. Germline CDR1 SGHVS, CDR2 FQNEAQ. The V gene end was trimmed by 2 bases and the J gene end by 0 bases; junction bases not matched to a gene: 14. This CDR3 is built from 21 residues. The full variable domain, with the rest looked up from reference TRBV7-8 and TRBJ2-6, is GAGVSQSPRYKVAKRGQDVALRCDPISGHVSLFWYQQALGQGPEFLTYFQNEAQLDKSGLPSDRFFAERPEGSVSTLKIQRTQQEDSAVYLCASSLSGEHRGRISGANVLTFGAGSRLTVL.

The table lists this clonotype with many counts. The rearrangement uses TRBV25-1 and TRBJ2-7; D gene uncertain. Per the germline V gene, CDR1 is MGHDK and CDR2 is SYGVNS. V lost 0 bases, J lost 6 bases, and 0 bases lay in between. This CDR3 has 10 amino acids. The CDR3 sequence is CASSEYEQYF. In DNA, the CDR3 is TGTGCCAGCAGTGAATACGAGCAGTACTTC.

This chain links TRBV9 with TRBJ1-2; TRBD1 agrees at 8 bases. The junction had 10 bases not matched to a gene; V was cut back by 3 bases and J by 6 bases. The V gene's germline CDR1 is SGDLS and CDR2 YYNGEE. The CDR3 has 15 amino acids. The CDR3, as DNA: TGTGCCAGCAGCGCCCTAGGACAGGGTATGGATGGCTACACCTTC. Protein: CASSALGQGMDGYTF.

This clonotype was found many times. The J gene is TRBJ2-4, the V gene TRBV7-9, with D uncertain. V was cut by 0 bases and J by 7 bases, with 16 bases left in between. CDR1 is SEHNR, CDR2 FQNEAQ, per germline (reference sequence). The CDR3 extends over 16 amino acids. The CDR3, as DNA: TGTGCCAGCAGCTTAGCGCTGGGCGAAGGGTTTAACATTCAGTACTTC. Protein product: CASSLALGEGFNIQYF.

This chain joins TRBV12-3 or TRBV12-4 and TRBJ2-4; D ambiguous. The V gene lost 6 bases and the J gene lost 10 bases, with 13 bases spanning the gap. The CDR3 totals 12 residues. The DNA of the CDR3 is TGTGCCAGCAGATCGACGATCGATATTCAGTACTTC. It is translated as CASRSTIDIQYF.

The chain joins TRBV27 to TRBJ2-7; 9 nucleotides line up with TRBD1. With V trimmed by 6 bases and J by 4 bases, 4 bases remained unmatched. From germline, CDR1 is MNHEY and CDR2 SMNVEV (reference sequence). The CDR3 covers 13 residues. The CDR3 nucleotides read TGTGCCAGCAGGGAACAGGGGGCATACGAGCAGTACTTC. Protein product: CASREQGAYEQYF.